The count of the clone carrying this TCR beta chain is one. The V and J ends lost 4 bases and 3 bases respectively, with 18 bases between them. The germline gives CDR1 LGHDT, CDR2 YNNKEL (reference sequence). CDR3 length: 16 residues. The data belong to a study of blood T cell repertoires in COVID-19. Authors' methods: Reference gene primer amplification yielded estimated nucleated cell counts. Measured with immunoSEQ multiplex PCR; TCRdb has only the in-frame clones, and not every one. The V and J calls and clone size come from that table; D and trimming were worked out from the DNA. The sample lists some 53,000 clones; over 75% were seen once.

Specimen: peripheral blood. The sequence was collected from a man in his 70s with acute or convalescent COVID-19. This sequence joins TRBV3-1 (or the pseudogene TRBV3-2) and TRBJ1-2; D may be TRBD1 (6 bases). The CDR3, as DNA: TGTGCCAGCAGCCGAACCCAGGGGCCACAGCACTATGGCTACACCTTC. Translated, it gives CASSRTQGPQHYGYTF.